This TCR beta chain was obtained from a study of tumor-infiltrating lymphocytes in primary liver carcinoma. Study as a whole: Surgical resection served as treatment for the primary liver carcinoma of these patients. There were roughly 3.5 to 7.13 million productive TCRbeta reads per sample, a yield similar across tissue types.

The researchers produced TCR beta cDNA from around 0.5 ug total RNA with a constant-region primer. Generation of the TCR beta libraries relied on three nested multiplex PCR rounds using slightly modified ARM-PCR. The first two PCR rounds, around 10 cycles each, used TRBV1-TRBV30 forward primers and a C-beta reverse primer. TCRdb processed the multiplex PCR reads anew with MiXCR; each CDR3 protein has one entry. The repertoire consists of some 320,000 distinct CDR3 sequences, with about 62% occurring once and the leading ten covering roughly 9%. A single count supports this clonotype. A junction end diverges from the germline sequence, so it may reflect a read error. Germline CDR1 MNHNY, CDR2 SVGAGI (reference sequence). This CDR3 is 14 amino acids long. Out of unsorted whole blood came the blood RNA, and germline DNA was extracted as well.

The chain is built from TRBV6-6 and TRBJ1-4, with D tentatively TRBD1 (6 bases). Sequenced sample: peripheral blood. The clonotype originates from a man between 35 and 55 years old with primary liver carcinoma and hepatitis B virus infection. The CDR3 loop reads CVSRRQEGDEKLFF. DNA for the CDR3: TGTGTCAGCAGGAGACAGGAGGGGGATGAAAAACTGTTTTTT.